This passage covers 3 T cell receptor beta chains from one sample sequenced in a study of T cells after yellow fever vaccination. TCRdb processed the 5' RACE reads anew with MiXCR; each CDR3 protein has one entry. The sample includes some 350,000 distinct CDR3 sequences, around 3.9% of them seen just once. This specimen was PBMCs, taken 5 days after the yellow fever booster vaccination. These receptors came from a man younger than 35 who received the YFV17D yellow fever vaccine.

This clonotype was counted at least ten times. V is TRBV5-1 and J is TRBJ1-6, with D possibly being TRBD1 (6 bases). The germline V gene encodes CDR1 SGHRS and CDR2 YFSETQ. V was pared by 0 bases and J by 6 bases, with 13 bases between. CDR3 length equals 16 residues. The CDR3 sequence is CASSLDQGSPNSPLHF. DNA of the CDR3: TGCGCCAGCAGCTTGGATCAGGGGTCGCCTAATTCACCCCTCCACTTT. Using reference TRBV5-1 and TRBJ1-6 for the parts outside the CDR3, the full variable domain is KAGVTQTPRYLIKTRGQQVTLSCSPISGHRSVSWYQQTPGQGLQFLFEYFSETQRNKGNFPGRFSGRQFSNSRSEMNVSTLELGDSALYLCASSLDQGSPNSPLHFGNGTRLTVT.

This clonotype has just a few counts. V gene TRBV7-2 combines with J gene TRBJ2-2; D is undetermined. The V gene's germline CDR1 is SGHTA and CDR2 FQGNSA. With 7 bases removed from V and 5 bases from J, the gap between germline ends came to 11 bases. CDR3 length equals 13 residues. CDR3 in amino acids: CASTKDRTGELFF. The DNA for the CDR3 is TGTGCCAGCACCAAAGACCGAACCGGGGAGCTGTTTTTT.

This clonotype was seen a handful of times. V usage is TRBV7-2 and J usage is TRBJ2-7; D possibly uses TRBD1 or TRBD2 (5 bases each). V lost 5 bases and J 4 bases, leaving 15 bases between the germline ends. CDR1 and CDR2 (germline): SGHTA, FQGNSA. The CDR3 spans 14 residues. The CDR3 DNA reads as TGTGCCAGCAGCGCCCCGGGACGGTATTACGAGCAGTACGTC. This sequence encodes CASSAPGRYYEQYV.